This is a list of T cell receptor beta chains from one sample in a study of Ad26.COV2.S vaccination and SARS-CoV-2 variants. Profiled with immunoSEQ multiplex PCR; TCRdb holds only in-frame clones, not every one. The data contain about 500,000 clones, 80% to 90% of them singletons. Here the sequenced sample was peripheral blood, taken in a trial of Ad26.COV2.S vaccine versus placebo. These receptors were obtained from a person between 18 and 59 years old who received the Ad26.COV2.S COVID-19 vaccine or a placebo. Each CDR3 is given without its conserved first and last residue.

V	J	CDR3
TRBV5-4	TRBJ2-1	ASSQGLDNEQF
TRBV4-3	TRBJ1-2	ASSQDTDGYGYT
TRBV30	TRBJ2-7	AWRTGGYEQY
TRBV19	TRBJ2-1	ASSVHRGLAARGYNEQF
TRBV30	TRBJ2-7	AWRRKDVYEQY
TRBV18	TRBJ2-3	ASSPPSARGVDTQY
TRBV30	TRBJ2-4	AWSAGVPQY
TRBV18	TRBJ2-1	ASSPEAREQF
TRBV30	TRBJ2-3	AWSRTSGIADTQY
TRBV28	TRBJ1-5	ASSAFNVRGRGNQPQH
TRBV18	TRBJ2-3	ASSPTTDTQY
TRBV19	TRBJ1-1	ASTPLGGKNTEAF
TRBV29-1	TRBJ1-2	SVDGRTGGYGYT
TRBV2	TRBJ1-2	ASSPGRGQGAYGYT
TRBV27	TRBJ2-7	ASSTALAGEGYEQY
TRBV7-2	TRBJ1-3	ASSAMGLGSGNTIY
TRBV28	TRBJ2-3	ASRKDWDRKADTQY
TRBV3-1/TRBV3-2	TRBJ2-2	ASSHLQGVYTGELF
TRBV12-3/TRBV12-4	TRBJ1-1	ASSLQVSTEAF
TRBV7-2	TRBJ1-1	ASSLDQGREAF
TRBV7-9	TRBJ2-2	ASSLGTFNTGELF
TRBV30	TRBJ2-2	AWSPPVEREGNTGELF
TRBV9	TRBJ2-1	ASSSGTYPYNEQF
TRBV15	TRBJ1-3	ATSREIRTGGNTIY
TRBV7-8	TRBJ2-1	ASSLGVSSGPYNEQF
TRBV4-2	TRBJ1-5	ASSQDEGANQPQH
TRBV7-2	TRBJ1-1	ASSLASSGNTEAF
TRBV4-2	TRBJ1-6	ASSQRTGSSYNSPLH